The 11 T cell receptor beta chains below come from one sample, sequenced in a study of T cells in lung cancer brain metastases. Profiling relied on immunoSEQ multiplex PCR, and the TCRdb table lists in-frame clones only, not all of them. The sample holds about 3,500 clones, about nine tenths seen once. Sequenced material: tumor tissue from the primary lung tumor. The receptors were sampled from a woman between 50 and 59 years old with non-small cell lung cancer.

The chain joins TRBV7-2 to TRBJ2-3, with TRBD2 identical over 12 bases. V gave up 2 bases and J gave up 3 bases; unmatched junction bases: 9. The CDR3 covers 18 residues. Per germline, CDR1 SGHTA and CDR2 FQGNSA. CDR3 DNA sequence: TGTGCCAGCAGCTTAACGTCTAGCGGGGGGGGCTCGACAGATACGCAGTATTTT. Translated, it gives CASSLTSSGGGSTDTQYF. The full variable domain, with the rest looked up from reference TRBV7-2 and TRBJ2-3, is GAGVSQSPSNKVTEKGKDVELRCDPISGHTALYWYRQSLGQGLEFLIYFQGNSAPDKSGLPSDRFSAERTGGSVSTLTIQRTQQEDSAVYLCASSLTSSGGGSTDTQYFGPGTRLTVL.

The chain employs TRBV10-3 and TRBJ2-3; TRBD1 aligns across 7 bases. Looked up from germline, CDR1 is ENHRY and CDR2 is SYGVKD. Unmatched junction bases numbered 14, after V lost 9 bases and J lost 2 bases. The CDR3 totals 16 residues. CDR3 DNA sequence: TGTGCCATACTACCAGACAGGGCCCTCGACACAGATACGCAGTATTTT. Residues: CAILPDRALDTDTQYF.

V usage is TRBV6-5 and J usage is TRBJ1-3; a possible D gene is TRBD1 (5 bases). V was trimmed by 3 bases and J by 4 bases, leaving 10 bases between them. The CDR3 contains 14 residues. Germline V gene data show CDR1 as MNHEY and CDR2 as SVGAGI. CDR3: CASSYMQGGNTIYF. CDR3 in DNA: TGTGCCAGCAGTTATATGCAGGGAGGAAACACCATATATTTT.

V is TRBV29-1 and J is TRBJ2-7; possibly TRBD2 for D (7 bases). This CDR3 spans 14 amino acids. V was trimmed by 4 bases and J by 7 bases, leaving 20 bases between them. Germline V gene lookup returns CDR1 SQVTM and CDR2 ANQGSEA. The CDR3 here is CSVVLQGGGREQYF. CDR3 DNA: TGCAGCGTTGTACTCCAAGGGGGGGGACGAGAGCAGTACTTC.

The V call is TRBV30, the J call TRBJ1-1; D is perhaps TRBD1 (5 bases). There are 11 residues in the CDR3. V was trimmed by 7 bases and J by 0 bases, leaving 6 bases between them. Germline CDR1 GTSNPN, CDR2 SVGIG (reference sequence). CDR3 sequence (DNA): TGTGCCTCAGGGTTGAACACTGAAGCTTTCTTT. This sequence encodes CASGLNTEAFF.

The V gene is TRBV7-9, the J gene TRBJ1-1; D perhaps matches TRBD1 (5 bases). This CDR3 is 14 amino acids long. V shed 3 bases and J shed 3 bases, with 11 bases lying between them. Per germline, CDR1 SEHNR and CDR2 FQNEAQ (reference sequence). The CDR3 bases are TGTGCCAGCAGCTTGACTTGGGGGGACACTGAAGCTTTCTTT. Translation gives CASSLTWGDTEAFF.

This clone has a single count. V and J are TRBV6-5 and TRBJ2-2, with unresolved D. V gave up 2 bases and J gave up 0 bases, with 10 bases separating them. The CDR3 is 16 amino acids. Germline V gives CDR1 MNHEY, CDR2 SVGAGI. The CDR3 nucleotides are TGTGCCAGCAGTTACGACACCGACGCGAACACCGGGGAGCTGTTTTTT. This encodes CASSYDTDANTGELFF.

The gene calls are TRBV18 and TRBJ1-3; the D gene is possibly TRBD1 (5 bases). Germline V gene data show CDR1 as KGHSH and CDR2 as LQKENI. With 3 bases removed from V and 8 bases from J, the gap between germline ends came to 23 bases. This CDR3 region has 17 residues. DNA of the CDR3: TGTGCCAGCTCACCCTTTACGACCGGGACGGCATCGGACACCATATATTTT. It codes for CASSPFTTGTASDTIYF.

The sample holds one count of this clone. The chain employs TRBV5-6 and TRBJ2-4; possibly TRBD1 for D (7 bases). V was clipped by 5 bases and J by 2 bases, with 17 bases between them. Germline CDR1 and CDR2: SGHDT and YYEEEE. The CDR3 extends over 16 amino acids. This CDR3 is CASSQGGGGSKNIQYF. The CDR3 DNA follows: TGTGCCAGCAGTCAAGGCGGAGGGGGCTCCAAAAACATTCAGTACTTC.

This clone was found a few times. The CDR3 nucleotides are TGTGCCAGCAGTGCGCCGCCGGGACCCGAAGGGGAAAAACTGTTTTTT. This translates into CASSAPPGPEGEKLFF. This chain links TRBV28 with TRBJ1-4; D possibly corresponds to TRBD1 (5 bases). Germline lookup yields CDR1 MDHEN and CDR2 SYDVKM. Trimming took off 5 bases at V and 8 bases at J, with 21 bases between the two ends. The CDR3 loop spans 16 amino acids.

DNA for the CDR3: TGTGCCAGCAGCCCAGGGGTCGGGTCGGTTTCCGGGGAGCTGTTTTTT. Amino acids: CASSPGVGSVSGELFF. This chain uses TRBV5-4 with TRBJ2-2; D is perhaps TRBD1 (6 bases). V shed 4 bases and J shed 6 bases, with 19 bases lying between them. There are 16 residues in the CDR3. Germline V gene data show CDR1 as SGHNT and CDR2 as YYREEE (reference sequence).